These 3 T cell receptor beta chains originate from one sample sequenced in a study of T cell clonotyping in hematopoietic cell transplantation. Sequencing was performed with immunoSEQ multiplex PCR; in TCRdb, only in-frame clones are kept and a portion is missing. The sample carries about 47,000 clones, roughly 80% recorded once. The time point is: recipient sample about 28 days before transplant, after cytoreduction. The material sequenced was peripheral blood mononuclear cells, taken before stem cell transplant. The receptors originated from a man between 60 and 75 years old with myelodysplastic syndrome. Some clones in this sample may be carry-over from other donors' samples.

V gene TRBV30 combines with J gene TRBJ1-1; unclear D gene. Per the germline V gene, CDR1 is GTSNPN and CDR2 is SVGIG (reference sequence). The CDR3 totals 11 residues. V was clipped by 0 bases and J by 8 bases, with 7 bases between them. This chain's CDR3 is CAWSVRVEAFF. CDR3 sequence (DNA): TGTGCCTGGAGTGTACGGGTCGAAGCTTTCTTT.

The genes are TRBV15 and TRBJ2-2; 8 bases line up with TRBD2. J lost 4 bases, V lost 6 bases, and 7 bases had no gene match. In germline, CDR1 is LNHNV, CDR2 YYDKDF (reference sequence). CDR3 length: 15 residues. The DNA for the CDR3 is TGTGCCACCAGGGCGGGGGGCCGGGGCACCGGGGAGCTGTTTTTT. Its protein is CATRAGGRGTGELFF.

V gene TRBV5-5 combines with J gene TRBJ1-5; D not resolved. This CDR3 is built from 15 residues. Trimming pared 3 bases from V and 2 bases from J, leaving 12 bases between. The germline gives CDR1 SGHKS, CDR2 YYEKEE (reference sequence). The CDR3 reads CASSSVSRGNQPQHF. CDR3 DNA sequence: TGTGCCAGCAGCTCCGTCTCAAGAGGCAATCAGCCCCAGCATTTT.